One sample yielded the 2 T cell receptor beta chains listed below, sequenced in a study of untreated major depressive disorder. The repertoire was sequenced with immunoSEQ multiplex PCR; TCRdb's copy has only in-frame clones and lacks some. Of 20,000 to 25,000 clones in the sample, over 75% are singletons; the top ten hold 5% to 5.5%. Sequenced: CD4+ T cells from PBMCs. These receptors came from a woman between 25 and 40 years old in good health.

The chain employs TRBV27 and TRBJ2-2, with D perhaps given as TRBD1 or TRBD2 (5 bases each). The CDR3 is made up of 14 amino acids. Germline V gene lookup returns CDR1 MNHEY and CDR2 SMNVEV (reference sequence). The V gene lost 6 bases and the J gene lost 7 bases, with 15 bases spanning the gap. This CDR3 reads CASRGVFRVGELFF. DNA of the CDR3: TGTGCCAGCAGGGGGGTCTTCCGCGTCGGGGAGCTGTTTTTT.

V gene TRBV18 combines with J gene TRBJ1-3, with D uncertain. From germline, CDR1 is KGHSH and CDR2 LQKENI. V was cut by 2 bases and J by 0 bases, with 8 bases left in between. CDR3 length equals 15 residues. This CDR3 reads CASSPTWVSGNTIYF. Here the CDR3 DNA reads TGTGCCAGCTCACCAACATGGGTCTCTGGAAACACCATATATTTT.